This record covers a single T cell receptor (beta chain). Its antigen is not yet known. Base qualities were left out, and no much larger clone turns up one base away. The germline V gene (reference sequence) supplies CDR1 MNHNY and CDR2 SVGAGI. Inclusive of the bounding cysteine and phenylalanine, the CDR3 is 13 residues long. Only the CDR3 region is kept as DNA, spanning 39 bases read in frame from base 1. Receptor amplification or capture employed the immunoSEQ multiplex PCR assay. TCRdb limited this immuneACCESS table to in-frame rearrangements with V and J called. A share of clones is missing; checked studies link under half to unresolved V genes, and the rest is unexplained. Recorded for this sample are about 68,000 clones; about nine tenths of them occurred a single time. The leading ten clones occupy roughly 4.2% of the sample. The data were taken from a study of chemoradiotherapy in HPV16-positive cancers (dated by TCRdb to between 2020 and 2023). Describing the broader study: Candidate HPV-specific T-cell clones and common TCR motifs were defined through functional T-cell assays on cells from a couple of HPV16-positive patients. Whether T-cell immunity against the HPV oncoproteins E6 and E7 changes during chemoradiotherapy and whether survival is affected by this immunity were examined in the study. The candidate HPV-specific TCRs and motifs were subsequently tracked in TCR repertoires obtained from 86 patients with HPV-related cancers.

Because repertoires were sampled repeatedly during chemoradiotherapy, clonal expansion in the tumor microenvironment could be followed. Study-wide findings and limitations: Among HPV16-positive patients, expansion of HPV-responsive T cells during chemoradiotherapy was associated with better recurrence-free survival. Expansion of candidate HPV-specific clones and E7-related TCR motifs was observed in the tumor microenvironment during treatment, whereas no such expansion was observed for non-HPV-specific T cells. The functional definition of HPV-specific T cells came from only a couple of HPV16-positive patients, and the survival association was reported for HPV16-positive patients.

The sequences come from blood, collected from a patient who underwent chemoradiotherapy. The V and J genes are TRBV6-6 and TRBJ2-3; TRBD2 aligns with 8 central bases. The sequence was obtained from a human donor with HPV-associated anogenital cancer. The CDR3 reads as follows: CAGGTSVADTQYF. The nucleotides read TGTGCAGGAGGGACTAGTGTGGCAGATACGCAGTATTTT.